The rows below give T cell receptor beta chains drawn from one sample of a study of blood T cell repertoires in COVID-19. Sequencing was performed with immunoSEQ multiplex PCR; in TCRdb, only in-frame clones are kept and a portion is missing. The table has 50,000 to 70,000 clones, around 87% seen once. The sample comprised peripheral blood. These receptor sequences come from a human donor with active COVID-19. The donor label of this sample is uncertain. Each CDR3 is given with its conserved first and last residue. D genes are given only for firm matches.

TRBD2	TRBV7-8	TRBJ2-7	CASSFPGTSGGREQYF
-	TRBV6-5	-	CASSYPGAHEQYF
-	TRBV9	TRBJ2-3	CASSVGGRMDTQYF
-	TRBV28	TRBJ2-7	CASSSGGDYEQYF
-	TRBV7-2	TRBJ2-3	CASSLTLASTDTQYF
TRBD2	TRBV7-2	TRBJ2-5	CASSLVPEGGGRQETQYF
-	TRBV28	TRBJ1-5	CASSSVGLPGDQPQHF
TRBD2	TRBV7-9	TRBJ2-1	CASSLGAGEWEQFF
-	TRBV5-1	TRBJ2-5	CASSLAVGGRKTQYF
TRBD1	TRBV18	TRBJ1-1	CASSPLGTGRITEAFF
-	TRBV9	TRBJ2-3	CASSSPWSPDTQYF
-	TRBV12-3/TRBV12-4	TRBJ1-1	CASSLAEEAFF
TRBD2	TRBV5-1	TRBJ2-3	CATSQRGSTDTQYF
TRBD1	TRBV27	TRBJ1-2	CASSVDREGYGYTF
TRBD1	TRBV29-1	TRBJ2-7	CSVSGTGKSSSYEQYF
-	TRBV4-1	TRBJ2-7	CASSQEGGFTYEQYF
-	TRBV9	TRBJ1-2	CASSSGLIYGYTF
-	TRBV6-5	TRBJ1-3	CASSYSAGSGNTIYF
-	TRBV11-2	TRBJ1-4	CASSPTTGPNEKLFF